Each of the 29 T cell receptor beta chains below was sequenced from the same sample in a study of cytomegalovirus exposure and HLA in healthy donors. PCR was performed using 60 Vbeta and 13 Jbeta primers. Only in-frame clones appear in the TCRdb table, and some are missing; sequencing was by immunoSEQ multiplex PCR. Of about 160,000 clones listed, around four fifths were seen once; the top ten hold approximately 1.3%. Input material: PBMCs. Receptors originate from a man aged 25 to 40 in good health and CMV-seronegative.

This clone was found once. Its ends do not fully match the called genes, so a read error is possible. This sequence joins TRBV7-3 and TRBJ2-1, with TRBD2 matching 10 bases. CDR1 and CDR2 from the germline V gene are SGHTA and FQGTGA. The CDR3 is 13 amino acids. As DNA, the CDR3 is TGTGCCAGCAGCACCCGGACTAGCGGCTTGAGGATCTTC. Encoded protein: CASSTRTSGLRIF.

The rearrangement links TRBV9 to TRBJ2-5, with TRBD2 identical over 7 bases. Germline V gives CDR1 SGDLS, CDR2 YYNGEE. V lost 3 bases to trimming and J lost 5 bases; unmatched junction nucleotides: 10. This CDR3 is 15 amino acids long. In DNA form, the CDR3 reads TGTGCCAGCAGCGGAGGGGCCGGGAGGATGGAGACCCAGTACTTC. It is translated as CASSGGAGRMETQYF.

The genes are TRBV6-5 and TRBJ2-1; D may be TRBD2 (6 bases). The germline CDR1 and CDR2 sequences are MNHEY and SVGAGI. This CDR3 is 15 amino acids long. V was shortened by 0 bases and J by 0 bases, with 6 bases between the two germline ends. Here the CDR3 reads CASSYSGLSYNEQFF. CDR3 DNA: TGTGCCAGCAGTTACTCGGGACTCTCCTACAATGAGCAGTTCTTC.

The CDR3 loop is CASRETGGHYGYTF. For the CDR3, the DNA is TGTGCCAGCAGAGAGACAGGGGGCCACTATGGCTACACCTTC. This chain links TRBV2 with TRBJ1-2; 10 bases are shared with TRBD1. This CDR3 contains 14 residues. V lost 6 bases, J lost 3 bases, and 4 bases stayed unmatched. Germline CDR1 reads SNHLY; CDR2 reads FYNNEI.

V usage is TRBV6-1 and J usage is TRBJ2-1; TRBD2 matches 12 bases. This CDR3 spans 15 amino acids. With 2 bases clipped from V and 8 bases from J, the junction kept 4 bases outside the gene matches. Germline V gene lookup returns CDR1 MNHNS and CDR2 SASEGT. This CDR3 is CASSELLAGGDEQFF. In DNA form, the CDR3 reads TGTGCCAGCAGTGAACTACTAGCGGGGGGTGATGAGCAGTTCTTC.

This chain links TRBV30 with TRBJ2-7; no clear D gene. The CDR3 is 12 residues long. V lost 2 bases and J 1 base, leaving 6 bases between the germline ends. From germline, CDR1 is GTSNPN and CDR2 SVGIG (reference sequence). This CDR3 reads CAWSSLSYEQYF. The CDR3 nucleotides are TGTGCCTGGAGTTCATTGTCCTACGAGCAGTACTTC.

The V gene is TRBV7-2, the J gene TRBJ2-7; TRBD1 matches at 11 bases. With 5 bases clipped from V and 4 bases from J, the junction kept 10 bases outside the gene matches. The CDR3 consists of 16 residues. Per the germline V gene, CDR1 is SGHTA and CDR2 is FQGNSA. CDR3 nucleotides: TGTGCCAGCAGCCCTGGGACAGGGGGAATATCTTACGAGCAGTACTTC. Translated, it gives CASSPGTGGISYEQYF. Full variable domain (rest looked up from reference TRBV7-2 and TRBJ2-7): GAGVSQSPSNKVTEKGKDVELRCDPISGHTALYWYRQSLGQGLEFLIYFQGNSAPDKSGLPSDRFSAERTGGSVSTLTIQRTQQEDSAVYLCASSPGTGGISYEQYFGPGTRLTVT.

The chain has TRBV14 and TRBJ1-6; no reliable D call. CDR3 size: 16 residues. Germline values: CDR1 SGHDN, CDR2 FVKESK. V was trimmed by 0 bases and J by 10 bases, leaving 16 bases between them. The CDR3 DNA reads TGTGCCAGCAGCCAAGATGAGTCCGAGCTGCGATCACCCCTCCACTTT. It codes for CASSQDESELRSPLHF. Looking up the rest from reference TRBV14 and TRBJ1-6 gives the full variable domain: EAGVTQFPSHSVIEKGQTVTLRCDPISGHDNLYWYRRVMGKEIKFLLHFVKESKQDESGMPNNRFLAERTGGTYSTLKVQPAELEDSGVYFCASSQDESELRSPLHFGNGTRLTVT.

The chain carries TRBV6-6 and TRBJ2-5, with a tentative D call TRBD2 (7 bases). V lost 1 base and J lost 5, with 14 bases in between. Germline V gene sequence: CDR1 MNHNY, CDR2 SVGAGI (reference sequence). The CDR3 loop spans 15 amino acids. The CDR3 sequence: CASSYWPGRGETQYF. CDR3 bases: TGTGCCAGCAGTTACTGGCCAGGGAGGGGGGAGACCCAGTACTTC.

This chain uses TRBV15 with TRBJ2-7; no firm D call. The CDR3 spans 13 residues. Looked up from germline, CDR1 is LNHNV and CDR2 is YYDKDF (reference sequence). V lost 0 bases and J 4 bases, leaving 7 bases between the germline ends. CDR3 in amino acids: CATSRDHGYEQYF. The CDR3 DNA reads as TGTGCCACCAGCAGAGATCACGGGTACGAGCAGTACTTC.

This chain connects TRBV5-1 to TRBJ2-1; 8 nucleotides match TRBD2. The V segment lost 4 bases and the J segment 7 bases; nucleotides outside the gene matches: 13. CDR1 SGHRS and CDR2 YFSETQ come from the germline V gene. This CDR3 contains 16 residues. CDR3 in DNA: TGCGCCAGCAGCCCTACTAGCGGAGGGGTTGGGAATGAGCAGTTCTTC. Its protein is CASSPTSGGVGNEQFF.

This clone showed up just once. The chain employs TRBV27 and TRBJ1-2, with D possibly TRBD1 on 5 matching bases. V was shortened by 10 bases and J by 6 bases, with 12 bases between the two germline ends. The germline V gene has CDR1 MNHEY and CDR2 SMNVEV (reference sequence). This CDR3 has 11 residues. The CDR3 reads CAIGTGDGYTF. For the CDR3, the DNA is TGTGCCATCGGGACGGGAGATGGCTACACCTTC.

The rearrangement joins TRBV6-5 to TRBJ1-2; 11 bases are a match to TRBD1. J lost 7 bases, V lost 7 bases, and 5 bases had no gene match. The CDR3 spans 13 residues. The V gene's germline CDR1 is MNHEY and CDR2 SVGAGI. In DNA form, the CDR3 reads TGTGCCAGCACCAGGACAGGGGGCCTTGGCTACACCTTC. This gives the protein CASTRTGGLGYTF.

The V gene is TRBV5-1, the J gene TRBJ1-1, with D possibly TRBD1 on 6 matching bases. This CDR3 contains 15 residues. The V gene's germline CDR1 is SGHRS and CDR2 YFSETQ. Trimming pared 0 bases from V and 1 base from J, leaving 10 bases between. This chain's CDR3 is CASSLVVTGNTEAFF. CDR3 nucleotide sequence: TGCGCCAGCAGCTTGGTTGTGACAGGGAACACTGAAGCTTTCTTT.

Only one count was recorded for this clone. The CDR3 loop is CASSFGQGVGPQHF. The CDR3 DNA reads TGTGCCAGCAGCTTTGGACAGGGAGTGGGGCCCCAGCATTTT. The chain uses TRBV7-8 and TRBJ1-5; the match to TRBD1 covers 8 bases. Losses at the gene ends were 3 bases for V and 9 bases for J; bases not matched to a gene: 7. The CDR3 contains 14 residues. CDR1 and CDR2 (germline): SGHVS, FQNEAQ.

CDR3 sequence (DNA): TGTGCCAGCAGCTTAGTAGGGGCAAGCTCCTACGAGCAGTACTTC. The encoded protein is CASSLVGASSYEQYF. The gene calls are TRBV11-2 and TRBJ2-7; possible D gene TRBD1, 5 bases. This CDR3 spans 15 amino acids. From germline, CDR1 is SGHAT and CDR2 FQNNGV. Trimming removed 1 base at V and 0 bases at J, with 10 bases between. The whole variable domain, remainder taken from reference TRBV11-2 and TRBJ2-7, is EAGVAQSPRYKIIEKRQSVAFWCNPISGHATLYWYQQILGQGPKLLIQFQNNGVVDDSQLPKDRFSAERLKGVDSTLKIQPAKLEDSAVYLCASSLVGASSYEQYFGPGTRLTVT.

The chain combines TRBV29-1 with TRBJ2-5; possible D gene TRBD1, 6 bases. Trimming removed 6 bases from V and 5 bases from J, with 13 bases in between. The CDR3 has 12 residues. The germline V gene has CDR1 SQVTM and CDR2 ANQGSEA. In DNA, the CDR3 is TGCAGCGTCACAGGGATGACGGAGACCCAGTACTTC. Translated: CSVTGMTETQYF.

This clone is a singleton in its sample. The chain uses TRBV4-1 and TRBJ1-5, with D unclear. V lost 1 base and J 3 bases, leaving 10 bases between the germline ends. Looked up from germline, CDR1 is MGHRA and CDR2 is YSYEKL. The CDR3 spans 15 residues. The CDR3 DNA reads TGCGCCAGCAGCCAAGTTCAGTTCCCCAATCAGCCCCAGCATTTT. Translating it yields CASSQVQFPNQPQHF.

The genes are TRBV5-8 and TRBJ2-1, with 7 bases fitting TRBD2. V lost 1 base and J lost 4; bases outside the gene matches: 5. Germline CDR1 reads SGHTS; CDR2 reads YDEGEE. The CDR3 runs 15 residues. DNA of the CDR3: TGTGCCAGCAGCTTGACCTGGGGGGGTTACAATGAGCAGTTCTTC. Protein: CASSLTWGGYNEQFF.

CDR3 sequence (DNA): TGTGCCATCAGCCTGACTAGCGGGGGGTCCCAAGAGACCCAGTACTTC. The encoded protein is CAISLTSGGSQETQYF. The J gene is TRBJ2-5, the V gene TRBV10-3; TRBD2 matches 13 bases. Per the germline V gene, CDR1 is ENHRY and CDR2 is SYGVKD. Trimming removed 6 bases from V and 1 base from J; junction bases left unmatched: 5. The CDR3 contains 16 residues.

This clone turned up a few times. The chain couples TRBV30 to TRBJ1-3; the D is unclear. The CDR3 contains 16 residues. V lost 1 base and J 4 bases, leaving 17 bases between the germline ends. Germline CDR1 reads GTSNPN; CDR2 reads SVGIG (reference sequence). CDR3 DNA: TGTGCCTGGAGTGGCACTTGGAGCTATGCCGGAAACACCATATATTTT. Its translation is CAWSGTWSYAGNTIYF.

This clone was counted between two and nine times. The rearrangement uses TRBV4-3 and TRBJ2-6, with D possibly being TRBD2 (5 bases). This CDR3 is 19 amino acids long. Between the trimmed V and J ends, which lost 0 bases and 1 base, there was a span of 16 bases. Germline assignment: CDR1 LGHNA and CDR2 YSLEER. The CDR3 sequence is CASSQDGVRGASGANVLTF. In DNA, the CDR3 is TGCGCCAGCAGCCAAGATGGAGTACGGGGTGCGTCTGGGGCCAACGTCCTGACTTTC.

The V call is TRBV9, the J call TRBJ1-3; D is undetermined. Trimming took off 2 bases at V and 0 bases at J, with 12 bases between the two ends. The CDR3 consists of 16 residues. Germline V gene lookup returns CDR1 SGDLS and CDR2 YYNGEE. The CDR3 is CASSVRTGNSGNTIYF. The CDR3 region has the DNA TGTGCCAGCAGCGTCCGGACGGGAAACTCTGGAAACACCATATATTTT.

The genes are TRBV18 and TRBJ2-7; D perhaps matches TRBD2 (7 bases). Trimming took off 0 bases at V and 6 bases at J, with 15 bases between the two ends. The CDR3 extends over 15 amino acids. Germline CDR1 is KGHSH and CDR2 is LQKENI. DNA for the CDR3: TGTGCCAGCTCACCACCGGGGCCAGGGGAGGGCGAGCAGTACTTC. It is translated as CASSPPGPGEGEQYF.

The chain joins TRBV6-5 to TRBJ2-4, with D perhaps TRBD1 (6 bases). Germline V gene lookup returns CDR1 MNHEY and CDR2 SVGAGI. The V end lost 5 bases, the J end lost 7 bases, and 15 bases lay between the germline ends. CDR3 length: 14 amino acids. The CDR3 loop reads CASSTPGTSNIQYF. The CDR3 nucleotides are TGTGCCAGCAGTACCCCGGGGACATCCAACATTCAGTACTTC.

The table lists this clone with a few counts. This sequence joins TRBV4-3 and TRBJ2-7, with 10 nucleotides matching TRBD1. The V segment lost 2 bases and the J segment 5 bases; nucleotides outside the gene matches: 9. Looked up from germline, CDR1 is LGHNA and CDR2 is YSLEER. The CDR3 is 16 residues long. The CDR3 protein is CASSQTGTGVVNEQYF. Here the CDR3 DNA reads TGCGCCAGCAGCCAAACCGGGACAGGGGTTGTCAACGAGCAGTACTTC.

This clone was observed a few times. Other nucleotide sequences in the sample specify the same CDR3. The J gene is TRBJ1-4, the V gene TRBV19, with D uncertain. V was clipped by 1 base and J by 0 bases, with 6 bases between them. Per the germline V gene, CDR1 is LNHDA and CDR2 is SQIVND (reference sequence). This CDR3 contains 15 residues. CDR3 sequence (DNA): TGTGCCAGTAGTATAGCCCGTGCAACTAATGAAAAACTGTTTTTT. This encodes CASSIARATNEKLFF.

The rearrangement uses TRBV9 and TRBJ1-5; the D gene is possibly TRBD1 (6 bases). The V end was cut by 4 bases, the J end by 5 bases, with 13 bases between. Looked up from germline, CDR1 is SGDLS and CDR2 is YYNGEE. The length of the CDR3 is 14 residues. The CDR3 bases are TGTGCCAGCAGCTCAGAAGGGGGATATCAGCCCCAGCATTTT. This codes for CASSSEGGYQPQHF.

This chain uses TRBV7-8 with TRBJ2-7; 7 nucleotides agree with TRBD2. The CDR3 runs to 17 residues. Losses at the gene ends were 5 bases for V and 0 bases for J; bases not matched to a gene: 13. CDR1 and CDR2 from the germline V gene are SGHVS and FQNEAQ. CDR3 region: CASSPSPGGRSSYEQYF. The CDR3 DNA sequence: TGTGCCAGCAGCCCTTCCCCCGGGGGGAGGAGCTCCTACGAGCAGTACTTC. Complete variable domain (other parts from reference TRBV7-8 and TRBJ2-7): GAGVSQSPRYKVAKRGQDVALRCDPISGHVSLFWYQQALGQGPEFLTYFQNEAQLDKSGLPSDRFFAERPEGSVSTLKIQRTQQEDSAVYLCASSPSPGGRSSYEQYFGPGTRLTVT.